The 8 T cell receptor beta chains in this list originate from one sample, sequenced in a study of identical twins. TCRdb itself ran the 5' RACE reads through MiXCR, one entry per CDR3 protein. Seen here are 240,000 or so distinct CDR3 sequences, roughly 13% observed once, and the top ten hold 3.5% to 4.5%. These records were also assigned to another study, of yellow fever vaccine responses in identical twins.

Sequenced: memory (CD45RO+) T cells sorted from blood. Receptor source: a woman between 18 and 29 years old in good health.

This chain joins TRBV7-2 and TRBJ2-1, with 12 nucleotides matching TRBD2. Looked up from germline, CDR1 is SGHTA and CDR2 is FQGNSA. The CDR3 runs to 14 residues. V was pared by 5 bases and J by 11 bases, with 7 bases of the junction left unmatched. The CDR3 loop is CASSPPSGRAKQFF. The CDR3, as DNA: TGTGCCAGCAGCCCCCCTAGCGGGAGGGCCAAGCAGTTCTTC.

The chain uses TRBV7-3 and TRBJ2-1; 8 nucleotides agree with TRBD2. The CDR3 consists of 16 residues. Germline V lookup: CDR1 SGHTA, CDR2 FQGTGA. V was clipped by 1 base and J by 5 bases; unmatched bases: 7. The CDR3 DNA is TGTGCCAGCAGCTTAAGGAATGCGGGGGGCAACAATGAGCAGTTCTTC. Translated, it gives CASSLRNAGGNNEQFF.

The rearrangement links TRBV5-1 to TRBJ2-7; 11 nucleotides line up with TRBD2. Losses at the gene ends were 5 bases for V and 1 base for J; bases not matched to a gene: 5. This CDR3 is 15 amino acids long. Germline lookup yields CDR1 SGHRS and CDR2 YFSETQ. The CDR3 reads CASSKGTSGSYEQYF. CDR3 DNA: TGCGCCAGCAGTAAAGGGACTAGCGGATCCTACGAGCAGTACTTC.

The V call is TRBV3-1, the J call TRBJ2-1, with 9 nucleotides matching TRBD2. In germline, CDR1 is LGHDT, CDR2 YNNKEL (reference sequence). This CDR3 region has 15 residues. The V segment lost 5 bases and the J segment 7 bases; nucleotides outside the gene matches: 9. The CDR3 coding sequence is TGTGCCAGCAGCGCCATCCCGGGACTAGCTAATGAGCAGTTCTTC. It encodes CASSAIPGLANEQFF.

This clonotype was seen at least ten times. CDR3 in amino acids: CSVVMGGRSEAFF. The CDR3 DNA follows: TGCAGCGTTGTCATGGGGGGCCGGAGTGAAGCTTTCTTT. The chain recombines TRBV29-1 with TRBJ1-1; perhaps TRBD1 as D (6 bases). Germline V gene data show CDR1 as SQVTM and CDR2 as ANQGSEA. The CDR3 covers 13 residues. Trimming shortened V by 4 bases and J by 7 bases, and 16 bases separated the two germline ends.

A few counts support this clonotype. This rearrangement joins TRBV18 to TRBJ2-3, with TRBD2 identical over 12 bases. The V segment lost 2 bases and the J segment 2 bases; nucleotides outside the gene matches: 5. This CDR3 has 17 amino acids. Per the germline V gene, CDR1 is KGHSH and CDR2 is LQKENI. The CDR3 DNA reads as TGTGCCAGCTCACCAATTGGACTAGCGGGAATCACAGATACGCAGTATTTT. It specifies CASSPIGLAGITDTQYF.

The chain is built from TRBV4-3 and TRBJ1-2; D call uncertain. Trimming left V 1 base short and J 6 bases short, with 15 bases between. CDR1 LGHNA and CDR2 YSLEER come from the germline V gene. This CDR3 comprises 15 residues. The CDR3 DNA reads TGCGCCAGCAGCCAAGTCCAAAGGGCAGGAGATGGCTACACCTTC. It encodes CASSQVQRAGDGYTF.

The chain is built from TRBV2 and TRBJ2-1; 9 positions match TRBD2. The CDR3 spans 14 residues. Germline CDR1 reads SNHLY; CDR2 reads FYNNEI. The V gene end was trimmed by 5 bases and the J gene end by 9 bases; junction bases not matched to a gene: 8. The DNA for the CDR3 is TGTGCCAGCAGTCTCCTAGCGGGGTCTCTTGAGCAGTTCTTC. Its protein is CASSLLAGSLEQFF.